A single sample is the source of the 19 T cell receptor beta chains below, sequenced in a study of T cell clonality in common variable immunodeficiency. Assay used: immunoSEQ multiplex PCR; TCRdb lists only in-frame clones, some missing. Listed for the sample are fewer than 75,000 clones, none seen a single time. Sequencing used peripheral blood mononuclear cells. The source is a person aged 18 to 70 in good health.

There are many counts of this clone. Here the CDR3 reads CASSLTDRDTDTQYF. Partial CDR3 DNA: TGTGCCAGCAGCTTAACGGACAGGGACACAGATACG. The V gene is TRBV7-3, the J gene TRBJ2-3, with 8 bases lining up with TRBD1. Sequencing ends 3 residues short of the CDR3 end; the germline J gene provides the rest. Unmatched junction bases numbered 1, after V lost 0 bases and J lost 2 bases. The CDR3 runs to 15 residues. The germline V gene encodes CDR1 SGHTA and CDR2 FQGTGA.

At least ten counts were recorded for this clone. The read halts 3 residues ahead of the CDR3 end, with the missing end drawn from the germline J gene. The chain links TRBV12-3 or TRBV12-4 to TRBJ2-7; 8 nucleotides match TRBD1. V lost 2 bases to trimming and J lost 2 bases; unmatched junction nucleotides: 5. The CDR3 length is 15 residues. Here the CDR3 reads CASSLTPGGPYEQYF. The sequenced part of the CDR3 DNA is TGTGCCAGCAGTTTAACCCCAGGGGGCCCCTACGAG.

This clone was detected many times. The read ends 3 residues before the CDR3 terminus; that terminus is restored from the germline J gene. V usage is TRBV7-7 and J usage is TRBJ2-2; 11 bases agree with TRBD1. The CDR3 totals 17 residues. CDR1 and CDR2 (germline): SSHAT, FNYEAQ (reference sequence). The V segment lost 3 bases and the J segment 3 bases; nucleotides outside the gene matches: 6. Incomplete CDR3 DNA: TGTGCCAGCAGCTTGTCCCGGGACAGGGGGGACACCGGGGAG. Translated: CASSLSRDRGDTGE. The complete CDR3 reads CASSLSRDRGDTGELFF. The full variable domain, rest sourced from reference TRBV7-7 and TRBJ2-2, is GAGVSQSPRYKVTKRGQDVTLRCDPISSHATLYWYQQALGQGPEFLTYFNYEAQPDKSGLPSDRFSAERPEGSISTLTIQRTEQRDSAMYRCASSLSRDRGDTGELFFGEGSRLTVL.

This clone has a count of ten or more. Read sequence stops 3 residues before the CDR3 end, and the germline J gene provides the missing end. The chain combines TRBV19 with TRBJ2-3; 8 nucleotides match TRBD2. V trimming: 2 bases; J trimming: 7 bases; junction bases outside the gene matches: 8. The CDR3 runs 15 residues. The germline V gene encodes CDR1 LNHDA and CDR2 SQIVND (reference sequence). The CDR3 spells CASSIPSGSLNTQYF. The CDR3 DNA, read in part, is TGTGCCAGTAGTATACCGAGCGGGAGCTTAAATACG. The full variable domain, with the rest looked up from reference TRBV19 and TRBJ2-3, is DGGITQSPKYLFRKEGQNVTLSCEQNLNHDAMYWYRQDPGQGLRLIYYSQIVNDFQKGDIAEGYSVSREKKESFPLTVTSAQKNPTAFYLCASSIPSGSLNTQYFGPGTRLTVL.

Comment on this clone: The read comes to an end 3 residues before the CDR3 does, leaving the germline J gene to fill in the end. J is TRBJ1-2 and V is TRBV20-1; TRBD1 agrees at 11 bases. This CDR3 comprises 16 residues. Germline-derived CDR1 and CDR2 are DFQATT and SNEGSKA (reference sequence). CDR3 DNA (partial): TGCAGGGCTCTAAGTGGGACAGGGGGGACGAACTATGGC. It specifies CRALSGTGGTNYG. The CDR3 in its entirety is CRALSGTGGTNYGYTF.

This clone was found many times. With the read ending 3 residues before the CDR3 end, the germline J gene is used to fill in that end. This chain connects TRBV7-9 to TRBJ1-5, with D possibly TRBD1 on 6 matching bases. V lost 3 bases, J lost 5 bases, and 8 bases lay in between. Germline CDR1 SEHNR, CDR2 FQNEAQ (reference sequence). The CDR3 is 13 amino acids. CDR3 DNA (partial): TGTGCCAGCAGCTTCTCAGGGGATCAGCCC. This translates into CASSFSGDQP. The complete CDR3 sequence is CASSFSGDQPQHF.

This clone counts as medium-sized. The sequence runs out 3 residues before the end of the CDR3; the remainder is reconstructed from the germline J gene. The V gene is TRBV2, the J gene TRBJ2-3, with D tentatively TRBD1 (6 bases). This CDR3 has 17 residues. The V gene lost 2 bases and the J gene lost 2 bases, with 17 bases spanning the gap. From germline, CDR1 is SNHLY and CDR2 FYNNEI. The CDR3 loop reads CASSERLTGTFTDTQYF. CDR3 DNA, as far as it was read: TGTGCCAGCAGTGAAAGGTTGACAGGAACCTTCACAGATACG.

This clone was recorded many times. The read falls 3 residues short of the CDR3 end, and the missing part is taken from the germline J gene. The chain recombines TRBV6-1 with TRBJ2-7; TRBD2 might be the D (6 bases). The CDR3 contains 16 residues. Per germline, CDR1 MNHNS and CDR2 SASEGT. V was trimmed by 0 bases and J by 3 bases, leaving 15 bases between them. This chain's CDR3 is CASSEARGRMGYEQYF. The covered CDR3 bases are TGTGCCAGCAGTGAAGCGCGGGGACGGATGGGCTACGAG.

In its sample, this clone was seen many times. CDR3: CSARGNSGRKNEQFF. The sequenced part of the CDR3 DNA is TGCAGTGCTAGAGGGAATAGCGGGAGGAAGAATGAG. The chain carries TRBV20-1 and TRBJ2-1; TRBD2 aligns across 10 bases. The read finishes 3 residues shy of the CDR3 end, and the germline J gene is used to complete it. Germline-derived CDR1 and CDR2 are DFQATT and SNEGSKA (reference sequence). Trimming removed 1 base from V and 7 bases from J; junction bases left unmatched: 7. The CDR3 totals 15 residues.

This clone was seen repeatedly, ten times or more. The read ends 3 residues before the CDR3 terminus; that terminus is restored from the germline J gene. The chain carries TRBV20-1 and TRBJ2-5; 9 nucleotides align to TRBD2. CDR1 DFQATT and CDR2 SNEGSKA come from the germline V gene (reference sequence). The CDR3 totals 14 residues. V shed 0 bases, J shed 4 bases, and the junction held 3 bases outside the gene matches. CDR3 in amino acids: CSAREGLAVETQYF. Incomplete CDR3 DNA: TGCAGTGCTAGAGAGGGACTAGCAGTAGAGACC.

This clone was counted many times. The sequence runs out 3 residues before the end of the CDR3; the remainder is reconstructed from the germline J gene. The V gene is TRBV19, the J gene TRBJ2-3, with D perhaps TRBD2 (5 bases). The CDR3 contains 15 residues. CDR1 and CDR2 from the germline V gene are LNHDA and SQIVND (reference sequence). V was trimmed by 2 bases and J by 0 bases, leaving 9 bases between them. The part of the CDR3 DNA that was read is TGTGCCAGTAGTATAATGGGCGGGAGCACAGATACG. Its protein is CASSIMGGSTDT. In full, the CDR3 reads CASSIMGGSTDTQYF.

This clone was seen repeatedly, ten times or more. The missing CDR3 end, 3 residues past where the read stops, is filled in from the germline J gene. The gene calls are TRBV28 and TRBJ2-1, with D hard to call. Germline CDR1 MDHEN, CDR2 SYDVKM. The CDR3 contains 11 residues. Deletions cut 5 bases from V and 7 bases from J, with 6 bases between. The CDR3 loop reads CASSPSNEQFF. The covered CDR3 bases are TGTGCCAGCAGTCCCAGTAATGAG.

This clone has at least ten counts. With the read ending 3 residues before the CDR3 end, the germline J gene is used to fill in that end. The J gene is TRBJ1-1, the V gene TRBV18; D is uncertain. Per the germline V gene, CDR1 is KGHSH and CDR2 is LQKENI. This CDR3 is built from 13 residues. Trimming removed 3 bases from V and 4 bases from J, with 9 bases in between. CDR3 in amino acids: CASSPPGSTEAFF. The sequenced CDR3 bases are TGTGCCAGCTCACCCCCAGGAAGCACTGAA.

Regarding this clone: The read is 3 residues too short to cover the CDR3 end, so that end is filled in from the germline J gene. The chain uses TRBV13 and TRBJ1-2; TRBD1 matches at 7 bases. The CDR3 covers 13 residues. Germline V gives CDR1 PRHDT, CDR2 FYEKMQ (reference sequence). CDR3 region: CASSQGQQVGYTF. The CDR3 bases that were read are TGTGCCAGCAGCCAGGGACAGCAAGTAGGC.

This clone was observed many times. The read is 3 residues too short to cover the CDR3 end, so that end is filled in from the germline J gene. The chain combines TRBV5-1 with TRBJ2-3; TRBD1 aligns across 10 bases. Germline-derived CDR1 and CDR2 are SGHRS and YFSETQ. CDR3 size: 15 residues. The V segment lost 2 bases and the J segment 6 bases; nucleotides outside the gene matches: 6. The covered CDR3 bases are TGCGCCAGCAGCTTCGGGGACAGGGGATTTGATACG. Protein product: CASSFGDRGFDT. From start to end, the CDR3 is CASSFGDRGFDTQYF.

This clone was seen at least ten times. The read halts 3 residues ahead of the CDR3 end, with the missing end drawn from the germline J gene. The rearrangement links TRBV2 to TRBJ1-4, with 7 bases lining up with TRBD1. CDR3 length: 12 amino acids. V was clipped by 8 bases and J by 7 bases; unmatched bases: 4. Germline V lookup: CDR1 SNHLY, CDR2 FYNNEI. The sequenced CDR3 bases are TGTGCCAGCGACAGGGTGGGTGAAAAA. It yields the protein CASDRVGEK. The complete CDR3 sequence is CASDRVGEKLFF.

This clone was seen repeatedly, ten times or more. Sequencing ends 3 residues short of the CDR3 end; the germline J gene provides the rest. The chain uses TRBV7-3 and TRBJ1-1; 7 positions agree with TRBD1. V shed 2 bases, J shed 2 bases, and the junction held 5 bases outside the gene matches. The CDR3 is 15 amino acids. Per germline, CDR1 SGHTA and CDR2 FQGTGA. CDR3 amino acids: CASSLGGGSNTEAFF. Incomplete CDR3 DNA: TGTGCCAGCAGCTTAGGAGGGGGCAGTAACACTGAA.

This clone was counted ten times or more. The read halts 3 residues ahead of the CDR3 end, with the missing end drawn from the germline J gene. This chain links TRBV7-3 with TRBJ2-1, with a weak D call TRBD2 (5 bases). The V gene's germline CDR1 is SGHTA and CDR2 FQGTGA. This CDR3 spans 13 amino acids. Trimming pared 5 bases from V and 6 bases from J, leaving 11 bases between. The CDR3 is CASSAGLSNEQFF. Incomplete CDR3 DNA: TGTGCCAGCAGCGCGGGTCTGTCCAATGAG. Together with reference TRBV7-3 and TRBJ2-1, the CDR3 gives the full variable domain: GAGVSQTPSNKVTEKGKYVELRCDPISGHTALYWYRQSLGQGPEFLIYFQGTGAADDSGLPNDRFFAVRPEGSVSTLKIQRTERGDSAVYLCASSAGLSNEQFFGPGTRLTVL.

This clone was detected ten times or more. The missing CDR3 end, 3 residues past where the read stops, is filled in from the germline J gene. This chain joins TRBV2 and TRBJ2-2; D remains ambiguous. The CDR3 has 12 residues. Germline values: CDR1 SNHLY, CDR2 FYNNEI. The germline V and J ends were trimmed by 4 bases and 7 bases, with 7 bases remaining between them. The CDR3 bases that were read are TGTGCCAGCAGTGGGGCTCTCGGGGAG. This codes for CASSGALGE. The whole CDR3 protein is CASSGALGELFF.